Following are 17 T cell receptor beta chains from one sample sequenced in a study of T cell responses to AZD1222 COVID-19 vaccine. Assay used: immunoSEQ multiplex PCR; TCRdb lists only in-frame clones, some missing. The data show roughly 80,000 clones, 90% seen once. This specimen consisted of peripheral blood, obtained 28 days after the second AZD1222 dose. These receptors were taken from an adult who received the AZD1222 COVID-19 vaccine.

The gene calls are TRBV5-1 and TRBJ2-5; tentative D call: TRBD1 (7 bases). The CDR3 is made up of 14 amino acids. The V end lost 4 bases, the J end lost 0 bases, and 10 bases lay between the germline ends. Looked up from germline, CDR1 is SGHRS and CDR2 is YFSETQ. CDR3 residues: CASSRGTDQETQYF. CDR3 in DNA: TGCGCCAGCAGCCGCGGGACAGACCAAGAGACCCAGTACTTC.

V usage is TRBV29-1 and J usage is TRBJ1-2; unclear D gene. Per germline, CDR1 SQVTM and CDR2 ANQGSEA. The CDR3 covers 12 residues. Between the trimmed V and J ends, which lost 3 bases and 8 bases, there was a span of 13 bases. CDR3 coding DNA: TGCAGCGTTGAGCGGGCGGTAAACGGCTACACCTTC. Protein sequence: CSVERAVNGYTF.

The genes are TRBV9 and TRBJ2-1; perhaps TRBD2 as D (5 bases). Looked up from germline, CDR1 is SGDLS and CDR2 is YYNGEE. The CDR3 length is 14 residues. V was shortened by 4 bases and J by 6 bases, with 14 bases between the two germline ends. The CDR3 loop is CASSPAVLANEQFF. In DNA, the CDR3 is TGTGCCAGCAGCCCCGCAGTCCTAGCCAATGAGCAGTTCTTC.

This clone was detected a few times. The rearrangement joins TRBV10-1 to TRBJ2-7; D is unresolved. CDR1 is WNHNN and CDR2 is SYGVQD in the germline V gene (reference sequence). Trimming took 9 bases from V and 7 from J, leaving 16 bases between them. This CDR3 comprises 12 residues. The CDR3 region is CARASHVREQYF. The CDR3 DNA is TGCGCCAGGGCCTCACACGTCCGAGAGCAGTACTTC.

The chain joins TRBV5-1 to TRBJ1-1; D remains unclear. V was shortened by 0 bases and J by 1 base, with 4 bases between the two germline ends. CDR3 length equals 13 residues. The germline gives CDR1 SGHRS, CDR2 YFSETQ. CDR3 loop: CASSLAGNTEAFF. DNA of the CDR3: TGCGCCAGCAGCTTGGCCGGGAACACTGAAGCTTTCTTT.

In its sample, this clone was seen a few times. The gene calls are TRBV5-1 and TRBJ2-2, with 8 bases fitting TRBD2. Trimming cost V 0 bases and J 3 bases; bases outside gene matches: 1. CDR1 is SGHRS and CDR2 is YFSETQ in the germline V gene. CDR3 length equals 15 residues. The CDR3 DNA is TGCGCCAGCAGCTTGGTGCGGGAGGACACCGGGGAGCTGTTTTTT. Translating gives CASSLVREDTGELFF. The complete variable domain, with remaining parts taken from reference TRBV5-1 and TRBJ2-2, reads KAGVTQTPRYLIKTRGQQVTLSCSPISGHRSVSWYQQTPGQGLQFLFEYFSETQRNKGNFPGRFSGRQFSNSRSEMNVSTLELGDSALYLCASSLVREDTGELFFGEGSRLTVL.

The chain joins TRBV4-1 to TRBJ1-2, with TRBD1 identical over 10 bases. J lost 6 bases, V lost 7 bases, and 5 bases had no gene match. Germline CDR1 reads MGHRA; CDR2 reads YSYEKL. The length of the CDR3 is 13 residues. The chain's CDR3 is CASTSGTGDGYTF. CDR3 sequence (DNA): TGCGCCAGCACTTCCGGGACAGGGGATGGCTACACCTTC.

The chain carries TRBV2 and TRBJ1-5; D gene uncertain. The V and J ends lost 2 bases and 4 bases respectively, with 9 bases between them. The CDR3 is 14 amino acids. Per the germline V gene, CDR1 is SNHLY and CDR2 is FYNNEI. Here the CDR3 reads CASSEWQANQPQHF. CDR3 nucleotides: TGTGCCAGCAGTGAATGGCAGGCGAATCAGCCCCAGCATTTT.

The genes are TRBV7-9 and TRBJ2-1, with TRBD2 matching 7 bases. The V segment lost 6 bases and the J segment 4 bases; nucleotides outside the gene matches: 3. The germline V gene encodes CDR1 SEHNR and CDR2 FQNEAQ (reference sequence). The CDR3 has 13 amino acids. The CDR3 here is CASRAGKYNEQFF. The CDR3 bases are TGTGCCAGCAGAGCGGGGAAGTACAATGAGCAGTTCTTC.

This chain connects TRBV7-9 to TRBJ2-1, with D possibly being TRBD2 (6 bases). The CDR3 extends over 13 amino acids. V lost 5 bases and J lost 5, with 10 bases in between. Germline V CDR1 and CDR2: SEHNR, FQNEAQ (reference sequence). CDR3 coding DNA: TGTGCCAGCAGCCGGGGACTTAACAATGAGCAGTTCTTC. This encodes CASSRGLNNEQFF.

V gene TRBV6-1 combines with J gene TRBJ1-1; no definite D call. The CDR3 sequence is 14 residues long. V was clipped by 2 bases and J by 0 bases, with 7 bases between them. The germline V gene encodes CDR1 MNHNS and CDR2 SASEGT. The CDR3 nucleotides read TGTGCCAGCAGTGAATCGGGGTTGAACACTGAAGCTTTCTTT. Its translation is CASSESGLNTEAFF.

The rearrangement links TRBV12-3 or TRBV12-4 to TRBJ1-2, with 7 bases lining up with TRBD1. Trimming cost V 7 bases and J 3 bases; bases outside gene matches: 5. This CDR3 comprises 13 residues. The CDR3 is CASTRTGDYGYTF. The CDR3 coding sequence is TGTGCCAGCACCAGAACAGGGGACTATGGCTACACCTTC.

V is TRBV3-1 (or the pseudogene TRBV3-2) and J is TRBJ2-3, with TRBD2 matching over 14 bases. The CDR3 is 18 residues long. V lost 2 bases and J lost 5; bases outside the gene matches: 9. The V gene's germline CDR1 is LGHDT and CDR2 YNNKEL (reference sequence). The CDR3 DNA reads as TGTGCCAGCAGCCAACCCGGGACTAGCGGGAGTGGGGAAGATACGCAGTATTTT. Translation: CASSQPGTSGSGEDTQYF.

The V and J genes are TRBV5-6 and TRBJ2-7; D remains unclear. The CDR3 has 12 residues. In germline, CDR1 is SGHDT, CDR2 YYEEEE. Trimming cost V 4 bases and J 7 bases, with 12 bases left between them. Here the CDR3 reads CASSLPPLEQYF. CDR3 nucleotide sequence: TGTGCCAGCAGCCTACCCCCTTTGGAGCAGTACTTC.

The CDR3 nucleotides read TGTGCCAGCAGTTTACGTTATGGGACAGGGGGTTATCAGCCCCAGCATTTT. Translation gives CASSLRYGTGGYQPQHF. V and J are TRBV27 and TRBJ1-5, with 11 bases matching TRBD1. The CDR3 is made up of 17 amino acids. Germline loops: CDR1 MNHEY, CDR2 SMNVEV (reference sequence). The J segment lost 5 bases and the V segment lost 2 bases, leaving 8 bases of the junction unmatched.

J is TRBJ2-7 and V is TRBV7-3; D remains unclear. The CDR3 sequence is 13 residues long. V was shortened by 6 bases and J by 5 bases, with 14 bases between the two germline ends. CDR1 SGHTA and CDR2 FQGTGA come from the germline V gene. The CDR3 nucleotides are TGTGCCAGCAGTCTCCTATCGGGCCACGAGCAGTACTTC. It specifies CASSLLSGHEQYF.

This clone was picked up one time. The chain links TRBV18 to TRBJ1-2; the D is unclear. This CDR3 is built from 16 residues. V was cut by 8 bases and J by 4 bases, with 23 bases left in between. Per germline, CDR1 KGHSH and CDR2 LQKENI. CDR3: CASTTVTGSASYGYTF. The CDR3 DNA is TGTGCCAGCACTACCGTAACGGGGTCGGCGAGCTATGGCTACACCTTC. Supplemented by reference TRBV18 and TRBJ1-2, the full variable domain reads NAGVMQNPRHLVRRRGQEARLRCSPMKGHSHVYWYRQLPEEGLKFMVYLQKENIIDESGMPKERFSAEFPKEGPSILRIQQVVRGDSAAYFCASTTVTGSASYGYTFGSGTRLTVV.